This T cell receptor beta chain comes out of a study of beta chain features in type 1 diabetes. Notes on the study in general: Lower insertion and higher deletion counts appeared at VDJ junctions in type 1 diabetes patients. Any HLA effect on TCRB rearrangement was left unresolved by small sub-analyses.

Notes on this clone: Antigen unknown.

Sorting of CD4+ naive, central memory, regulatory and stem cell-like memory cells was performed via CD45RO/CCR7/CD25/CD127/CD95/CD27. Sorted cells reached over 95% purity in every population. The entirety of the isolated RNA underwent reverse transcription, so expressed TCRB transcripts were sequenced. Method: immunoSEQ multiplex PCR; TCRdb's copy keeps in-frame clones and lacks some. The sample shows over 700,000 clones, 17% of them seen only once. This CDR3 has 14 amino acids. CDR1 is MDHEN and CDR2 is SYDVKM in the germline V gene. V shed 4 bases and J shed 5 bases, with 15 bases lying between them.

The receptor's source is a woman under 30 in good health. The chain links TRBV28 to TRBJ2-7, with D possibly matching TRBD2 (7 bases). Source material: naive CD4+ T cells from blood. The DNA of the CDR3 is TGTGCCAGCAGTTCCGGGGGGCGGGTCCACGAGCAGTACTTC. Protein product: CASSSGGRVHEQYF.